Listed below are T cell receptor beta chains from one sample, sequenced in a study of CD8 T cells in Susac syndrome. TCRdb fed the immunoSEQ multiplex PCR reads into MiXCR, producing one record per CDR3 protein. Among 77,000 or so distinct CDR3 sequences, roughly 94% were seen once, and the ten largest hold just under 0.4%. Sequencing was performed on CD8+ T cells from PBMCs. The receptors were gathered from a human donor with multiple sclerosis. CDR3s include the opening cysteine and the closing phenylalanine or tryptophan. D genes are given only for firm matches. The size entry is marked missing in some rows and otherwise reads once, few, many or a size class.

TRBJ2-1	TRBV14	.	.	CASSPWRNSYNEQFF	TGTGCCAGCAGCCCCTGGAGAAACTCCTACAATGAGCAGTTCTTC
TRBJ2-1	TRBV30	.	.	CAWSVVYYNEQFF	TGTGCCTGGAGTGTAGTTTACTACAATGAGCAGTTCTTC
TRBJ1-3	TRBV6-5	.	.	CASSYRLGDLFSGNTIYF	TGTGCCAGCAGTTACCGGCTGGGAGACCTCTTCTCTGGAAACACCATATATTTT
TRBJ2-2	TRBV27	.	.	CASTQGGGGRTGELFF	TGTGCCAGCACACAGGGGGGGGGAGGGCGCACCGGGGAGCTGTTTTTT
TRBJ2-7	TRBV7-9	TRBD1	once	CASSSTGDYEQYF	TGTGCCAGCAGCTCGACAGGGGACTACGAGCAGTACTTC
TRBJ2-5	TRBV6-2/TRBV6-3	TRBD2	.	CASSQSGTSKETQYF	TGTGCCAGCAGTCAAAGTGGGACTAGCAAAGAGACCCAGTACTTC
TRBJ2-5	TRBV7-2	.	few	CASSAVGEETQYF	TGTGCCAGCAGCGCGGTGGGGGAGGAGACCCAGTACTTC
TRBJ1-5	TRBV27	.	.	CASSFVREGNQPQHF	TGTGCCAGCAGTTTTGTGAGGGAGGGCAATCAGCCCCAGCATTTT
TRBJ2-7	TRBV7-6	TRBD2	.	CASSQEASGRAGVHEQYF	TGTGCCAGCAGCCAGGAGGCTAGCGGGAGGGCCGGCGTACACGAGCAGTACTTC
TRBJ2-1	TRBV29-1	.	.	CSDLDSYNEQFF	TGCAGCGACCTGGACTCCTACAATGAGCAGTTCTTC
TRBJ2-5	TRBV12-3/TRBV12-4	TRBD2	.	CASTPTSGGPLKKTQYF	TGTGCCAGCACCCCCACTAGCGGGGGGCCCTTGAAGAAGACCCAGTACTTC
TRBJ1-1	TRBV30	.	once	CAWSVGLEAFF	TGTGCCTGGAGTGTAGGTCTTGAAGCTTTCTTT
TRBJ1-6	TRBV14	.	.	CASSQVTGSYNSPLHF	TGTGCCAGCAGCCAAGTTACGGGCAGCTATAATTCACCCCTCCACTTT
TRBJ2-7	TRBV7-9	.	.	CASSPGTYEQYF	TGTGCCAGCAGCCCGGGGACCTACGAGCAGTACTTC
TRBJ1-2	TRBV5-1	.	.	CASSLVAGAFYGYTF	TGCGCCAGCAGCTTGGTGGCAGGAGCTTTCTATGGCTACACCTTC
TRBJ2-5	TRBV7-9	TRBD2	.	CASSLALGTSGAETQYF	TGTGCCAGCAGCTTAGCGCTAGGCACTAGCGGCGCAGAGACCCAGTACTTC
TRBJ2-3	TRBV19	TRBD2	.	CASSIAQRGTDTQYF	TGTGCCAGTAGTATAGCCCAGCGGGGTACAGATACGCAGTATTTT
TRBJ2-7	TRBV9	.	.	CASSGELAYTYEQYF	TGTGCCAGCAGCGGCGAACTAGCTTACACCTACGAGCAGTACTTC
TRBJ1-1	TRBV9	.	.	CASSGRWGTIGGNTEAFF	TGTGCCAGCAGCGGCCGATGGGGGACCATCGGAGGGAACACTGAAGCTTTCTTT
TRBJ1-5	TRBV4-1	.	.	CASSPYHNSNQPQHF	TGCGCCAGCAGCCCCTACCACAATAGCAATCAGCCCCAGCATTTT
TRBJ2-7	TRBV5-1	TRBD2	.	CASSSRLAGAYEQYF	TGCGCCAGCAGCTCAAGACTAGCGGGAGCTTACGAGCAGTACTTC
TRBJ1-1	TRBV6-2/TRBV6-3	TRBD1	.	CASRKGQGANTEAFF	TGTGCCAGCAGGAAGGGACAGGGGGCGAACACTGAAGCTTTCTTT
TRBJ2-5	TRBV18	TRBD1	.	CASSPGTGEETQYF	TGTGCCAGCTCCCCCGGGACAGGGGAAGAGACCCAGTACTTC
TRBJ2-1	TRBV13	TRBD1	.	CASSLGDRGYNEQFF	TGTGCCAGCAGCTTAGGAGACAGGGGCTACAATGAGCAGTTCTTC
TRBJ2-1	TRBV29-1	.	.	CSVEGTVGNEQFF	TGCAGCGTTGAAGGGACAGTGGGCAATGAGCAGTTCTTC